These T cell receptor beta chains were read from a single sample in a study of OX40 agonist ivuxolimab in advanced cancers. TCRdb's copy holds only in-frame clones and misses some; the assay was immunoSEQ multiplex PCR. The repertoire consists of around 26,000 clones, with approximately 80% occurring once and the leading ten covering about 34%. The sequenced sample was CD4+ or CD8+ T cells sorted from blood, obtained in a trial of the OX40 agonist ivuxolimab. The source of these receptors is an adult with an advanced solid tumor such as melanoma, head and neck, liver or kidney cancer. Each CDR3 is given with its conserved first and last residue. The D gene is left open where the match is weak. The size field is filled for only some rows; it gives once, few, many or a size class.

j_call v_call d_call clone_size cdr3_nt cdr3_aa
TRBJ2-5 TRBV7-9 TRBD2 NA TGTGCCAGCAGCTTAGCCTGGACTAGCGGACAAGAGACCCAGTACTTC CASSLAWTSGQETQYF
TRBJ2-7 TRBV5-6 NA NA TGTGCCAGCAGCTTGAGAGGGGACAACCGGGACTACGTCTACGAGCAGTACTTC CASSLRGDNRDYVYEQYF
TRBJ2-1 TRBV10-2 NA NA TGCGCCAGCAATAGCGGAGGCTCCTACAATGAGCAGTTCTTC CASNSGGSYNEQFF
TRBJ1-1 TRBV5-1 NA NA TGCGCCAGCAGCTGGTTTTGGTCAGGGTCGAACACTGAAGCTTTCTTT CASSWFWSGSNTEAFF
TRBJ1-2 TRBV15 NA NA TGTGCCACCAGCCTTGGACAGAACTATGGCTACACCTTC CATSLGQNYGYTF
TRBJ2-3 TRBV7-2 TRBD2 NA TGTGCCAGCAGCTTAAGGTTAGCGGGAGACACAGATACGCAGTATTTT CASSLRLAGDTDTQYF
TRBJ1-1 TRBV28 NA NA TGTGCCAGCAGCCCCGTGGGAATTACTGAAGCTTTCTTT CASSPVGITEAFF
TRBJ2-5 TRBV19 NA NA TGTGCCAGTAGTGACTACTCTGGAGGAGGACTAGTGGGACAGCGGGAGACCCAGTACTTC CASSDYSGGGLVGQRETQYF
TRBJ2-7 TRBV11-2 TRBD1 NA TGTGCCAGCAGCTTAGCTCAAGGGGGCGCTTCCTACGAGCAGTACTTC CASSLAQGGASYEQYF
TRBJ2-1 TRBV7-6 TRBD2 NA TGTGCCAGCAGCTTTAGCGGGGGGCCCTACAATGAGCAGTTCTTC CASSFSGGPYNEQFF
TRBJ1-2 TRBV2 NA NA TGTGCCAGCAAGCTCGAACCCAATATCAATGGCTACACCTTC CASKLEPNINGYTF
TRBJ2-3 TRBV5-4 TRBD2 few TGTGCCAGCAGCAGTGCGCGGCTAGCGGGGGGCGCAGATACGCAGTATTTT CASSSARLAGGADTQYF
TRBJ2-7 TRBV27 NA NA TGTGCCAGCAGTTTCGGGCGAAACAGACGGTTCTACGAGCAGTACTTC CASSFGRNRRFYEQYF
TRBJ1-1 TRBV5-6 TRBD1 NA TGTGCCAGCAGCTATCAGGGGGAGGCGAACACTGAAGCTTTCTTT CASSYQGEANTEAFF
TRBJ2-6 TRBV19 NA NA TGTGCCAGTAGTATAGTCGGCGGGGACCCTTCTGGGGCCAACGTCCTGACTTTC CASSIVGGDPSGANVLTF
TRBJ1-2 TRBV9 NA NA TGTGCCAGCAGCGTAGAAGATTACTATGGCTACACCTTC CASSVEDYYGYTF
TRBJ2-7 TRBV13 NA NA TGTGCCAGCAGCTCACAGAATGGACAGATTTTGTACTTC CASSSQNGQILYF
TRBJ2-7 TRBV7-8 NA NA TGTGCCAGCACCGATTACTCAGAAATCTACGAGCAGTACTTC CASTDYSEIYEQYF
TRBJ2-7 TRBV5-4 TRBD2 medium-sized TGTGCCAGCAGCTTGGGACTAGCGCCAGGCGAGCAGTACTTC CASSLGLAPGEQYF
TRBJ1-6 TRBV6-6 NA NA TGTGCCAGCAGTTACTTCGACGGTAATTCACCCCTCCACTTT CASSYFDGNSPLHF
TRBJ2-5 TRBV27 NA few TGTGCCAGCAGCCTGGGGGCCGCCCAAGAGACCCAGTACTTC CASSLGAAQETQYF
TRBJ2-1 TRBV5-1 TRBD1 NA TGCGCCAGCAGCCTGACAGGGGTACAGATCAATGAGCAGTTCTTC CASSLTGVQINEQFF
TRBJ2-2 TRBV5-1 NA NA TGCGCCAGCAGCAGGTCCGCCCCTGGACACCCCACCGGGGAGCTGTTTTTT CASSRSAPGHPTGELFF
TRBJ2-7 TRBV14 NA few TGTGCCAGCAGCCAAAACCCCTACGAGCAGTACTTC CASSQNPYEQYF
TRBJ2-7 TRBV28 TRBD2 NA TGTGCCAGCAGTACTGGGACTAGCGGGAGGAACGAGCAGTACTTC CASSTGTSGRNEQYF
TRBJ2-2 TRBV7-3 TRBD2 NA TGTGCCAGCAGCTTAAGATCCCCAATGACTAGCCTCGACTTTCCCGGGGAGCTGTTTTTT CASSLRSPMTSLDFPGELFF
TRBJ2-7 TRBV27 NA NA TGTGCCAGCAGCCTAAGTATATCCTCCTACGAGCAGTACTTC CASSLSISSYEQYF